Detailed here is one T cell receptor beta chain. No antigen is known for it. Germline V gene sequence: CDR1 MGHRA, CDR2 YSYEKL. The CDR3 loop spans 14 amino acids. Trimming took off 5 bases at V and 0 bases at J, with 11 bases between the two ends. This specimen comes from a study of Ad26.COV2.S vaccination and SARS-CoV-2 variants. Study-wide points: Spike-specific responses of CD8+ and CD4+ T cells were reported to display substantial breadth after vaccination. Non-spike TCR breadth did not differ much between vaccine and placebo recipients.

Method: immunoSEQ multiplex PCR; TCRdb's copy keeps in-frame clones and lacks some. Of 300,000 to 450,000 clones listed, roughly nine tenths are singletons. The starting material was peripheral blood, obtained after recovery from COVID-19. The J gene is TRBJ2-7, the V gene TRBV4-1; no clear D gene. The TCR sequence derives from a human donor who had recovered from COVID-19. The CDR3 protein is CASSFQDGSYEQYF. In DNA form, the CDR3 reads TGCGCCAGCAGCTTTCAGGACGGCTCCTACGAGCAGTACTTC.